A single sample is the source of the 28 T cell receptor beta chains below, sequenced in a study of brain T cells in children with intractable seizures. The table came from immunoSEQ multiplex PCR; TCRdb's copy has only in-frame clones and leaves some out. In the table there are 70,000 to 85,000 clones, around nine tenths of which are singletons. Sequencing was performed on peripheral blood, taken at surgery. The receptors here all came from a girl aged 2 to 9 with Rasmussen encephalitis and intractable seizures.

V usage is TRBV28 and J usage is TRBJ2-2, with a tentative D call TRBD2 (5 bases). Germline V gene sequence: CDR1 MDHEN, CDR2 SYDVKM. The V gene lost 2 bases and the J gene lost 9 bases, with 13 bases spanning the gap. CDR3 length equals 14 residues. The CDR3: CASSLKSEVWELFF. The CDR3 region has the DNA TGTGCCAGCAGTTTAAAATCGGAGGTTTGGGAGCTGTTTTTT.

The rearrangement links TRBV13 to TRBJ2-7, with D unresolved. Trimming shortened V by 0 bases and J by 1 base, and 7 bases separated the two germline ends. The CDR3 has 14 residues. Germline assignment: CDR1 PRHDT and CDR2 FYEKMQ (reference sequence). The CDR3 DNA follows: TGTGCCAGCAGCTTAGGCCTAAGGTCCTACGAGCAGTACTTC. The encoded protein is CASSLGLRSYEQYF.

As regards this clone: The junction departs from germline at one end; a sequencing error may be responsible. The gene calls are TRBV30 and TRBJ2-7; no clear D gene. CDR3 length: 10 residues. Looked up from germline, CDR1 is GTSNPN and CDR2 is SVGIG (reference sequence). As DNA, the CDR3 is TGTGCCTGGAGTGTACAGAGTATGGGCTTC. This encodes CAWSVQSMGF.

The chain is built from TRBV2 and TRBJ2-1, with D perhaps TRBD1 (6 bases). Germline assignment: CDR1 SNHLY and CDR2 FYNNEI. V dropped 6 bases and J dropped 7 bases, with 16 bases sitting between them. This CDR3 spans 14 amino acids. CDR3: CASRALQGPNEQFF. As DNA, the CDR3 is TGTGCCAGCAGGGCACTACAGGGCCCGAATGAGCAGTTCTTC.

This chain joins TRBV6-5 and TRBJ2-2; D uncertain. CDR3 length equals 16 residues. From germline, CDR1 is MNHEY and CDR2 SVGAGI. V lost 0 bases and J 1 base, leaving 9 bases between the germline ends. DNA of the CDR3: TGTGCCAGCAGTTACTCGGGTAGAGGGAACACCGGGGAGCTGTTTTTT. As protein: CASSYSGRGNTGELFF.

The chain employs TRBV15 and TRBJ2-6, with D tentatively TRBD1 (6 bases). Germline lookup yields CDR1 LNHNV and CDR2 YYDKDF (reference sequence). V lost 4 bases and J lost 1, with 8 bases in between. The CDR3 loop spans 15 amino acids. CDR3 amino acids: CATSIGQSGANVLTF. CDR3 nucleotides: TGTGCCACCAGCATAGGACAGTCTGGGGCCAACGTCCTGACTTTC.

This clone was seen just once. The chain uses TRBV30 and TRBJ2-7; weak D call: TRBD2 (5 bases). CDR3 length: 13 residues. With 2 bases removed from V and 0 bases from J, the gap between germline ends came to 8 bases. Germline lookup yields CDR1 GTSNPN and CDR2 SVGIG (reference sequence). The CDR3 nucleotides read TGTGCCTGGAGTCACGGGGACTCCTACGAGCAGTACTTC. Residues: CAWSHGDSYEQYF.

The chain is built from TRBV6-5 and TRBJ2-1; TRBD1 aligns across 12 bases. The CDR3 is 14 residues long. J lost 7 bases, V lost 8 bases, and 6 bases had no gene match. Germline V CDR1 and CDR2: MNHEY, SVGAGI. CDR3 protein: CASRGQGARNEQFF. The CDR3 nucleotides read TGTGCCAGCCGGGGACAGGGGGCGAGAAATGAGCAGTTCTTC.

This chain links TRBV28 with TRBJ1-4; D is possibly TRBD1 (6 bases). Germline lookup yields CDR1 MDHEN and CDR2 SYDVKM. The V end lost 7 bases, the J end lost 8 bases, and 26 bases lay between the germline ends. This CDR3 spans 17 amino acids. The CDR3 bases are TGTGCCAGCACCCTAGGGCAGGGGCTCACAACGGGGGAAAAACTGTTTTTT. Amino acid sequence: CASTLGQGLTTGEKLFF.

The chain combines TRBV9 with TRBJ2-2, with TRBD1 matching over 7 bases. The V gene's germline CDR1 is SGDLS and CDR2 YYNGEE. This CDR3 comprises 15 residues. Trimming removed 4 bases from V and 4 bases from J; junction bases left unmatched: 7. CDR3 nucleotide sequence: TGTGCCAGCAGCCCCCTGACAGGGAGCACCGGGGAGCTGTTTTTT. Protein sequence: CASSPLTGSTGELFF.

The chain employs TRBV6-6 and TRBJ1-5, with TRBD1 identical over 10 bases. The germline gives CDR1 MNHNY, CDR2 SVGAGI (reference sequence). Trimming removed 7 bases from V and 2 bases from J; junction bases left unmatched: 8. The CDR3 has 16 amino acids. For the CDR3, the DNA is TGTGCCAGCAATATTAACGGACAGGGGGGCAATCAGCCCCAGCATTTT. Its protein is CASNINGQGGNQPQHF.

V and J are TRBV6-5 and TRBJ1-1; no firm D call. V lost 0 bases and J 1 base, leaving 9 bases between the germline ends. The CDR3 covers 15 residues. Looked up from germline, CDR1 is MNHEY and CDR2 is SVGAGI. For the CDR3, the DNA is TGTGCCAGCAGTTACTCACCAACAGAGAACACTGAAGCTTTCTTT. Protein sequence: CASSYSPTENTEAFF.

DNA of the CDR3: TGTGCCAGCAGTAAAACCCAAACTCGGGGCCAAGAGACCCAGTACTTC. It encodes CASSKTQTRGQETQYF. V usage is TRBV6-2 or TRBV6-3 and J usage is TRBJ2-5; TRBD2 is a possible D gene (5 bases). V shed 5 bases and J shed 1 base, with 17 bases lying between them. Germline V gene data show CDR1 as MNHEY and CDR2 as SVGEGT. This CDR3 has 16 residues.

The chain links TRBV11-2 to TRBJ2-7; tentatively, D is TRBD2 (5 bases). The germline V and J ends were trimmed by 2 bases and 0 bases, with 11 bases remaining between them. This CDR3 has 15 amino acids. CDR1 and CDR2 (germline): SGHAT, FQNNGV. CDR3 in amino acids: CASSLFSGNSYEQYF. CDR3 DNA sequence: TGTGCCAGCAGCTTATTCAGCGGAAACTCCTACGAGCAGTACTTC.

The V call is TRBV28, the J call TRBJ2-7, with 7 bases matching TRBD1. The CDR3 loop spans 14 amino acids. Losses at the gene ends were 6 bases for V and 3 bases for J; bases not matched to a gene: 8. Germline V lookup: CDR1 MDHEN, CDR2 SYDVKM. This CDR3 reads CASSQGQGDYEQYF. The CDR3 DNA reads TGTGCCAGCAGCCAGGGGCAGGGGGACTACGAGCAGTACTTC.

The table lists this clone with a few counts. This chain connects TRBV4-1 to TRBJ1-6, with D possibly being TRBD1 (5 bases). The CDR3 covers 14 residues. The germline gives CDR1 MGHRA, CDR2 YSYEKL. V was trimmed by 0 bases and J by 8 bases, leaving 8 bases between them. The CDR3 DNA reads as TGCGCCAGCAGCCAAGATAACAGGTATTCACCCCTCCACTTT. It codes for CASSQDNRYSPLHF.

The chain joins TRBV19 to TRBJ2-7, with 11 bases fitting TRBD2. Germline V gives CDR1 LNHDA, CDR2 SQIVND (reference sequence). This CDR3 spans 16 amino acids. Trimming cost V 5 bases and J 3 bases; bases outside gene matches: 9. CDR3 sequence: CASSHRAGTSGYEQYF. Here the CDR3 DNA reads TGTGCCAGTAGTCACAGAGCCGGGACTAGCGGCTACGAGCAGTACTTC. The entire variable domain, with the rest obtained from reference TRBV19 and TRBJ2-7, is as follows: DGGITQSPKYLFRKEGQNVTLSCEQNLNHDAMYWYRQDPGQGLRLIYYSQIVNDFQKGDIAEGYSVSREKKESFPLTVTSAQKNPTAFYLCASSHRAGTSGYEQYFGPGTRLTVT.

The rearrangement links TRBV7-9 to TRBJ2-3, with TRBD2 identical over 7 bases. Germline V CDR1 and CDR2: SEHNR, FQNEAQ (reference sequence). This CDR3 has 16 amino acids. Trimming removed 5 bases from V and 2 bases from J; junction bases left unmatched: 10. CDR3 in amino acids: CASSRGDLPFTDTQYF. In DNA form, the CDR3 reads TGTGCCAGCAGCCGGGGGGACCTTCCATTCACAGATACGCAGTATTTT.

This chain connects TRBV5-6 to TRBJ1-2, with D possibly TRBD1 on 5 matching bases. The CDR3 length is 17 residues. Between the trimmed V and J ends, which lost 1 base and 5 bases, there was a span of 21 bases. Germline CDR1 and CDR2: SGHDT and YYEEEE. The CDR3 sequence is CASSLLDTGNLKYGYTF. CDR3 nucleotide sequence: TGTGCCAGCAGCTTGTTGGACACCGGCAACTTAAAATATGGCTACACCTTC. Looking up the rest from reference TRBV5-6 and TRBJ1-2 gives the full variable domain: DAGVTQSPTHLIKTRGQQVTLRCSPKSGHDTVSWYQQALGQGPQFIFQYYEEEERQRGNFPDRFSGHQFPNYSSELNVNALLLGDSALYLCASSLLDTGNLKYGYTFGSGTRLTVV.

This chain links TRBV29-1 with TRBJ2-3; D ambiguous. The ends were cut back, 4 bases at V and 4 bases at J, with 9 bases in the middle. Germline values: CDR1 SQVTM, CDR2 ANQGSEA. The CDR3 runs to 12 residues. CDR3 DNA sequence: TGCAGCGTTGTACCCCTAGCAGATACGCAGTATTTT. Its translation: CSVVPLADTQYF.

The J gene is TRBJ1-6, the V gene TRBV19, with D unclear. Germline CDR1 reads LNHDA; CDR2 reads SQIVND (reference sequence). The V end was cut by 3 bases, the J end by 7 bases, with 4 bases between. The CDR3 has 12 amino acids. For the CDR3, the DNA is TGTGCCAGTAGTATGAGGAATTCACCCCTCCACTTT. Its translation is CASSMRNSPLHF. The entire variable domain, with the rest obtained from reference TRBV19 and TRBJ1-6, is as follows: DGGITQSPKYLFRKEGQNVTLSCEQNLNHDAMYWYRQDPGQGLRLIYYSQIVNDFQKGDIAEGYSVSREKKESFPLTVTSAQKNPTAFYLCASSMRNSPLHFGNGTRLTVT.

The CDR3 sequence: CASSLEGESSYNSPLHF. In nucleotides, the CDR3 is TGTGCCAGCAGCTTGGAAGGGGAGAGCTCCTATAATTCACCCCTCCACTTT. This chain links TRBV5-6 with TRBJ1-6; tentatively, D is TRBD1 (5 bases). Germline CDR1 and CDR2: SGHDT and YYEEEE. V was shortened by 0 bases and J by 0 bases, with 10 bases between the two germline ends. This CDR3 region has 17 residues.

This clone appeared once. The chain is built from TRBV5-1 and TRBJ2-2; D might be TRBD2 (6 bases). V lost 4 bases to trimming and J lost 1 base, with 8 bases between them. Germline V lookup: CDR1 SGHRS, CDR2 YFSETQ. The CDR3 has 14 residues. The CDR3 DNA reads as TGCGCCAGCAGCCGCGGGGTGAACACCGGGGAGCTGTTTTTT. Protein: CASSRGVNTGELFF.

The V and J genes are TRBV6-5 and TRBJ2-1; 16 bases line up with TRBD2. The CDR3 sequence is 15 residues long. Trimming at V came to 6 bases and at J to 9 bases, leaving 5 bases not matched to a gene. CDR1 MNHEY and CDR2 SVGAGI come from the germline V gene. Here the CDR3 reads CASSGTSGRAGEQFF. The CDR3 DNA reads as TGTGCCAGCAGCGGGACTAGCGGGAGGGCCGGTGAGCAGTTCTTC.

The chain combines TRBV12-5 with TRBJ1-5; D ambiguous. Trimming removed 1 base from V and 7 bases from J, with 8 bases in between. The CDR3 loop spans 13 amino acids. Germline CDR1 is LGHNT and CDR2 is FRNRAP. DNA of the CDR3: TGTGCTAGTGGTTTGGCTCCTGACCAGCCCCAGCATTTT. It is translated as CASGLAPDQPQHF.

The V call is TRBV5-1, the J call TRBJ2-5, with 16 bases lining up with TRBD2. V shed 2 bases, J shed 4 bases, and the junction held 8 bases outside the gene matches. In germline, CDR1 is SGHRS, CDR2 YFSETQ. The CDR3 length is 18 residues. The CDR3 is CASSFLGTSGRASETQYF. The CDR3 nucleotides are TGCGCCAGCAGCTTTCTCGGGACTAGCGGGAGGGCCTCAGAGACCCAGTACTTC.

The chain uses TRBV12-3 or TRBV12-4 and TRBJ2-7; D might be TRBD1 (5 bases). This CDR3 region has 13 residues. Between the trimmed V and J ends, which lost 5 bases and 2 bases, there was a span of 10 bases. The CDR3 DNA reads as TGTGCCAGCAGTGCCGTACAGGCCTACGAGCAGTACTTC. Translated: CASSAVQAYEQYF.

Here the CDR3 reads CASSPGNRPEREQYF. Written as DNA, the CDR3 is TGTGCCAGCAGCCCCGGGAACCGGCCTGAGAGAGAGCAGTACTTC. V gene TRBV5-4 combines with J gene TRBJ2-7; TRBD2 is a possible D gene (5 bases). CDR1 SGHNT and CDR2 YYREEE come from the germline V gene (reference sequence). The CDR3 runs to 15 residues. Trimming removed 4 bases at V and 7 bases at J, with 21 bases between.